The T cell receptor beta chain described here comes from a study of regulatory T cells in long-lasting Graves disease. Germline values: CDR1 DFQATT, CDR2 SNEGSKA (reference sequence). The V gene lost 3 bases and the J gene lost 2 bases, with 17 bases spanning the gap. The CDR3 covers 15 residues. Study-level results: Researchers examined only peripheral blood and not thyroid tissue. For persistent Graves' patients, TCR diversity was lower than for newly diagnosed ones.

Both iRepertoire HTBI primers and Arm-PCR of CDR3 regions were used to build the TCR beta libraries. TCRdb re-called the multiplex PCR reads with MiXCR, one entry per CDR3 protein. The sample consists of around 510,000 distinct CDR3 sequences, around 21% of them appearing once. Time point meaning: persistent/refractory GD, antithyroid drugs over 5 years with positive TRAb. The TCR library was made from RNA extracted from PBMCs. This clonotype occurred many times. What it recognizes is unknown. This chain uses TRBV20-1 with TRBJ2-7; tentatively, D is TRBD1 (5 bases). Sample: peripheral blood mononuclear cells (PBMCs), taken when the disease was refractory, from a patient treated with antithyroid drugs. The TCR sequence derives from a female donor with Graves disease. The CDR3 here is CSARGGHPKAYEQYF. In DNA form, the CDR3 reads TGCAGTGCTAGGGGCGGACACCCTAAAGCCTACGAGCAGTACTTC.